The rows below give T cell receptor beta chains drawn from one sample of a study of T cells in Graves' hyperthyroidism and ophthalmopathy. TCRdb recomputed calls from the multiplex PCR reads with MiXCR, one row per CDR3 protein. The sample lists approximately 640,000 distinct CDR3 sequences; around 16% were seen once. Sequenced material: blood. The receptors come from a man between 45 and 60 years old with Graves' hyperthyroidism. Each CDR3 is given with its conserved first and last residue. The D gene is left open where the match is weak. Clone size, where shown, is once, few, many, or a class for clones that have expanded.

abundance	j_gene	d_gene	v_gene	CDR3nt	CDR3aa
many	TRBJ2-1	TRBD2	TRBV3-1	TGTGCCAGCAGCCATCTTAGCGGGAGGGCCGCCCTCTACAATGAGCAGTTCTTC	CASSHLSGRAALYNEQFF
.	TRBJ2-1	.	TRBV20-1	TGCAGTGCTTCCGACAGCGGGCCCAACAATGAGCAGTTCTTC	CSASDSGPNNEQFF
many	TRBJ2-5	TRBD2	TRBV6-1	TGTGCCAGCAGTGAGGGGACTAGCGGGAGAGTGTACCAAGAGACCCAGTACTTC	CASSEGTSGRVYQETQYF
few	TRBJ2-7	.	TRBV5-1	TGCGCCAGCAGCTTGCAGGGCGAAGCGTACGAGCAGTACTTC	CASSLQGEAYEQYF
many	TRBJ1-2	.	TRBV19	TGTGCCAGTAGTATAGATCTCGGGGCTTATGGCTACACCTTC	CASSIDLGAYGYTF
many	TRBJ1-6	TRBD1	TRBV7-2	TGTGCCAGCAGGTTCACCGGGACAGGGAATTCACCCCTCCACTTT	CASRFTGTGNSPLHF
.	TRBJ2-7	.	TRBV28	TGTGCCAGCAGCACGGCGCCCCGTGGAGGGCAGTACTTC	CASSTAPRGGQYF
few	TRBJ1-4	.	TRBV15	TGTGCCACCAGCAGAGATGGGGAGGGCTATGCAACTAATGAAAAACTGTTTTTT	CATSRDGEGYATNEKLFF
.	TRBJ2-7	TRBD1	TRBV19	TGTGCCAGTAGTAATCTCGGGACAGGGAGCTACGAGCAGTACTTC	CASSNLGTGSYEQYF
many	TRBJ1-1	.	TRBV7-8	TGTGCCAGCAGCTTAACCCGACAGTTTGAAGCTTTCTTT	CASSLTRQFEAFF
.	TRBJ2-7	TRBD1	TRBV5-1	TGCGCCAGCAGTTATTCCGGGACAGCAGCCTACGAGCAGTACTTC	CASSYSGTAAYEQYF
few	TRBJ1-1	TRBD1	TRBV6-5	TGTGCCAGCAGTTACGGGGACAGCTCCGATGGAGCTTTCTTT	CASSYGDSSDGAFF
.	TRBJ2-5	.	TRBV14	TGTGCCAGCAGCGGAGGGAGAAGGGAGACCCAGTACTTC	CASSGGRRETQYF
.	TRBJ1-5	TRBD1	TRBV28	TGTGCCAGCAGGTCGGAACAGGGGCCCAATCAGCCCCAGCATTTT	CASRSEQGPNQPQHF
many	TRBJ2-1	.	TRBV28	TGTGCCAGCAGTCCGGGACTCCATTTCGGGGAGCAGTTCTTC	CASSPGLHFGEQFF
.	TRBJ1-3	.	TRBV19	TGTGCCAGTAGTTCCGCACCTCGCTCTGGAAACACCATATATTTT	CASSSAPRSGNTIYF
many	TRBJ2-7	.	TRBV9	TGTGCCAGCAGCGAGAGGGGGGAGTCGGTTTACGAGCAGTACTTC	CASSERGESVYEQYF
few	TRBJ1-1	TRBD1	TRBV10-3	TGTGCCATCACCTTAGACAGGGAAAACACTGAAGCTTTCTTT	CAITLDRENTEAFF
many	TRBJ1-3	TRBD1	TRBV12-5	TGTGCTAGTGTCCCAAACCGGGACAGATTTGGAAACACCATATATTTT	CASVPNRDRFGNTIYF
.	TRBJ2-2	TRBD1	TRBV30	TGTGCCTGGAAACAACAGGGGGCAGGATCCACCGGGGAGCTGTTTTTT	CAWKQQGAGSTGELFF
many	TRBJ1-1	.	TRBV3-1	TGTGCCAGCGGTAGGGCTGGGGGCACTGAAGCTTTCTTT	CASGRAGGTEAFF
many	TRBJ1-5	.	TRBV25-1	TGTGCCAGCAGTGAAGATGACGCCATGGATCAGCCCCAGCATTTT	CASSEDDAMDQPQHF
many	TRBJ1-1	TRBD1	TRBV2	TGTGCCAGCAGGGGACAGGCGGGAACTGAAGCTTTCTTT	CASRGQAGTEAFF
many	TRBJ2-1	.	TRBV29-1	TGCAGCGTTGAGTCGGGGCCCTACAATGAGCAGTTCTTC	CSVESGPYNEQFF
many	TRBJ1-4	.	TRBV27	TGTGCCAGCAGTTCCCAACAGACTAATGAAAAACTGTTTTTT	CASSSQQTNEKLFF
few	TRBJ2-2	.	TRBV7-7	TGTGCTAGCAGCTTAGACCCCCATCACGTAGGCGCTACCGGGGAGCTGTTTTTT	CASSLDPHHVGATGELFF
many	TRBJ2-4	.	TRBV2	TGTGCCAGCAGTGACGTAGCCGGGCAACAGTACTTC	CASSDVAGQQYF
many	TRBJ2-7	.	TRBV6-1	TGTGCCAGCAAGAATACCGGGCTACCCTACGAGCAGTACTTC	CASKNTGLPYEQYF
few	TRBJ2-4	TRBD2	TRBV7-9	TGTGCCAGCAGTGAAGGACTAGCGCCAAACATTCAGTACTTC	CASSEGLAPNIQYF
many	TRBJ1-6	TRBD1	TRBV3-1	TGTGCCAGCAGCCTGACAGGGGCAGAGAATTCACCCCTCCACTTT	CASSLTGAENSPLHF
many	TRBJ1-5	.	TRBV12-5	TGTGCTAGTGGACCCGACGGCTACAATCAGCCCCAGCATTTT	CASGPDGYNQPQHF
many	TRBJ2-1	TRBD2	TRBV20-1	TGCAGTGCTAGACCTAGCGGGAGTTCCTACAATGAGCAGTTCTTC	CSARPSGSSYNEQFF
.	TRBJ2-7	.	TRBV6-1	TGTGCCAGCAGTGACACCACAGGTGACGAGCAGTACTTC	CASSDTTGDEQYF
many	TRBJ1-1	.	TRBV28	TGTGCCAGCAGTTTACAGGAGATGAACACTGAAGCTTTCTTT	CASSLQEMNTEAFF
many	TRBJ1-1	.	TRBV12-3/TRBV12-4	TGTGCCAGCAGTTTAGCGGGGATTAACACTGAAGCTTTCTTT	CASSLAGINTEAFF
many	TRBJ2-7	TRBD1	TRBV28	TGTGCCAGCAGTTTCGGACAGGGTTCATCCTACGAGCAGTACTTC	CASSFGQGSSYEQYF
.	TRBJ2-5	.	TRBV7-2	TGTGCCAGCAGCTTAGTATCGGGGGTGTACGGGACCCAGTACTTC	CASSLVSGVYGTQYF
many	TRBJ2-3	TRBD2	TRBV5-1	TGTGCCAGCAGTTTTCTAGCGGCTAGCACAGATACGCAGTATTTT	CASSFLAASTDTQYF
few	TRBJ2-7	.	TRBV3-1	TGTGCCAGCAGCCAAGATATGGGGGAGCAGTACTTC	CASSQDMGEQYF
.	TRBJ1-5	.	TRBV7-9	TGTGCCAGCCGTGAGCTTGGCAATCAGCCCCAGCATTTT	CASRELGNQPQHF
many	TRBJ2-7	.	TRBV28	TGTGCCAGCAGTTTATATAGGACTTTTTACGAGCAGTACTTC	CASSLYRTFYEQYF
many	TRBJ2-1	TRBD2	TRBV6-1	TGTGCCAGCAGTGAAGCTAGCGGGAAGTCCAATGAGCAGTTCTTC	CASSEASGKSNEQFF
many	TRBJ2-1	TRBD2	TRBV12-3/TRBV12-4	TGTGCCAGCAGTTTTGGGCCTAGCGGGAATCTAGGCAATGAGCAGTTCTTC	CASSFGPSGNLGNEQFF
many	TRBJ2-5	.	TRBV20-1	TGCAGTGCTAGAGATGATCGGCAGTTGACCCAGTACTTC	CSARDDRQLTQYF
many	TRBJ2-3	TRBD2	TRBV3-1	TGTGCCAGCAGCCCCTCGTCCGGGACTAGCGGGAGCCCAGATACGCAGTATTTT	CASSPSSGTSGSPDTQYF
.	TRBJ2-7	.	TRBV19	TGTGCCAGTAGCGGCGGGACGGTCTCCTACGAGCAGTACTTC	CASSGGTVSYEQYF
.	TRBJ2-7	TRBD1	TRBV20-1	TGCAGTGCTCGAACGGGACAGAGCTACGAGCAGTACTTC	CSARTGQSYEQYF
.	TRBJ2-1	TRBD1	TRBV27	TGTGCCAGCAGTTTATCACAGGGGGACTCCTACAATGAGCAGTTCTTC	CASSLSQGDSYNEQFF
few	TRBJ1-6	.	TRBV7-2	TGTGCCAGCAGCTTAGGGGCAGGGAGGGGTTCACCCCTCCACTTT	CASSLGAGRGSPLHF
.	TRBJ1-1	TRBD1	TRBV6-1	TGTGCCAGCAGAGACAGGGGATACACTGAAGCTTTCTTT	CASRDRGYTEAFF
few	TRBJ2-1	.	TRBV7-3	TGTGCCAGCAGCTTAGACCAGGTCCCGCCATGGAATGAGCAGTTCTTC	CASSLDQVPPWNEQFF
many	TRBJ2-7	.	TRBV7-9	TGTGCCAGCAGCTTACAACAGGGCTCCTACGAGCAGTACTTC	CASSLQQGSYEQYF
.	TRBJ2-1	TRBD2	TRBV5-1	TGCGCCAGCAGCTTCGGACTAGCGGATGTCTACAATGAGCAGTTCTTC	CASSFGLADVYNEQFF
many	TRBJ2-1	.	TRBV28	TGTGCCAGCAGTTTAGGGCAGTGGACCTACAATGAGCAGTTCTTC	CASSLGQWTYNEQFF